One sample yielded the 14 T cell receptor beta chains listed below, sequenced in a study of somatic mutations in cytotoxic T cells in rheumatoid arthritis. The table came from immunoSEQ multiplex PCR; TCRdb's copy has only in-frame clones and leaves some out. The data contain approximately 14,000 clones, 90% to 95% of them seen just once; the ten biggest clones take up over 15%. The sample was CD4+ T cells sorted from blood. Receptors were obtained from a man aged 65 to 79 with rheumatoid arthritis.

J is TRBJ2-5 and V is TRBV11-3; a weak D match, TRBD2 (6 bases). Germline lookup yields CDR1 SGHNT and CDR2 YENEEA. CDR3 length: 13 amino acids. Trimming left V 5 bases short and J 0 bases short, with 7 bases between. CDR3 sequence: CASSRDYQETQYF. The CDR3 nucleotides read TGTGCCAGCAGCCGGGACTACCAAGAGACCCAGTACTTC.

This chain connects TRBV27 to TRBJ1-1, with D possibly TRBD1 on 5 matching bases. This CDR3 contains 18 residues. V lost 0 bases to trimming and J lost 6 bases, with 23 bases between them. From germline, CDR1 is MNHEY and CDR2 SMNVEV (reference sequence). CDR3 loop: CASSLSTHRSGMKPEAFF. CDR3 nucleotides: TGTGCCAGCAGTTTATCCACACACAGGTCAGGGATGAAACCTGAAGCTTTCTTT.

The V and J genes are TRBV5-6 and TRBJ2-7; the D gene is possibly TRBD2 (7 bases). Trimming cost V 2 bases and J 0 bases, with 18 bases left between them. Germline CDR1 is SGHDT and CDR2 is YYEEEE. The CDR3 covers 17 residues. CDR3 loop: CASSFGAGADSSYEQYF. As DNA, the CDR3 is TGTGCCAGCAGCTTTGGCGCGGGGGCGGATAGCTCCTACGAGCAGTACTTC.

The CDR3 loop is CASSQGPSGRNEQFF. The CDR3 DNA reads as TGTGCCAGCAGCCAAGGGCCTAGCGGGAGAAATGAGCAGTTCTTC. J is TRBJ2-1 and V is TRBV28, with TRBD2 identical over 10 bases. Germline V gene sequence: CDR1 MDHEN, CDR2 SYDVKM. The CDR3 covers 15 residues. Trimming took 6 bases from V and 7 from J; bases not matched to a gene: 9.

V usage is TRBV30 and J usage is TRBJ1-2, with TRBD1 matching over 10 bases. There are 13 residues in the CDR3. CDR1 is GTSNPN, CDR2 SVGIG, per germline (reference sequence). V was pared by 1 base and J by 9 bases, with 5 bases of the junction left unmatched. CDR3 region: CAWSAGTGVRYTF. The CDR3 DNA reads TGTGCCTGGAGTGCAGGGACAGGGGTGCGCTACACCTTC. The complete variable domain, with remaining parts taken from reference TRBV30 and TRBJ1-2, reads SQTIHQWPATLVQPVGSPLSLECTVEGTSNPNLYWYRQAAGRGLQLLFYSVGIGQISSEVPQNLSASRPQDRQFILSSKKLLLSDSGFYLCAWSAGTGVRYTFGSGTRLTVV.

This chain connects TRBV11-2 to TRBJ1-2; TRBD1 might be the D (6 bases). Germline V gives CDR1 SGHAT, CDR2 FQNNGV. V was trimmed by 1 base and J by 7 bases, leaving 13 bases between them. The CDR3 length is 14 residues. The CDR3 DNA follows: TGTGCCAGCAGCTTAGGTTGGACAGTTACTGGCTACACCTTC. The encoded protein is CASSLGWTVTGYTF.

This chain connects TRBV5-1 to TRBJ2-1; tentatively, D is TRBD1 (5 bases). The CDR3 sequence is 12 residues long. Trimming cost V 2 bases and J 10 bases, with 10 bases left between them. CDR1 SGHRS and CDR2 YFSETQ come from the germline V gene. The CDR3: CASSFQGGEQFF. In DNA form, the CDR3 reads TGCGCCAGCAGCTTCCAGGGTGGAGAGCAGTTCTTC.

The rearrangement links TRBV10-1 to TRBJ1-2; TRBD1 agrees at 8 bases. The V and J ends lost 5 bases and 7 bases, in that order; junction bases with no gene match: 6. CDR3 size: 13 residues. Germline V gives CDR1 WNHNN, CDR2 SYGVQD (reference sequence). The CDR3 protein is CASSWTGTSGYTF. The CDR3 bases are TGCGCCAGCAGTTGGACAGGGACAAGTGGCTACACCTTC.

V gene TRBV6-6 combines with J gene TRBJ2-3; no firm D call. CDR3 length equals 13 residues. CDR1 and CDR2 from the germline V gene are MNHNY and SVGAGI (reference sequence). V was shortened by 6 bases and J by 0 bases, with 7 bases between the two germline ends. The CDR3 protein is CASRSVSTDTQYF. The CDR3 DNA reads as TGTGCCAGCAGGTCGGTTAGCACAGATACGCAGTATTTT.

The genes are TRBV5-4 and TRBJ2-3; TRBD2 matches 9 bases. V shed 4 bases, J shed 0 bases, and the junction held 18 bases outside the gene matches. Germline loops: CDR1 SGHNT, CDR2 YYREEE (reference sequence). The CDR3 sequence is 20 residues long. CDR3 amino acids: CASSNGIPSGRSSSTDTQYF. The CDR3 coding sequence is TGTGCCAGCAGCAATGGTATCCCAAGCGGGAGGTCCTCTAGCACAGATACGCAGTATTTT.

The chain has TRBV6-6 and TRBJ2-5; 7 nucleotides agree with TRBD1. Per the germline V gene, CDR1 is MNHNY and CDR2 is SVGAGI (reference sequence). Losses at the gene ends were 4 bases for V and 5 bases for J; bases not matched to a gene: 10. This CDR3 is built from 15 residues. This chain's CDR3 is CASSSSPTGRETQYF. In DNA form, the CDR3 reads TGTGCCAGCAGTTCCTCACCGACAGGGCGGGAGACCCAGTACTTC.

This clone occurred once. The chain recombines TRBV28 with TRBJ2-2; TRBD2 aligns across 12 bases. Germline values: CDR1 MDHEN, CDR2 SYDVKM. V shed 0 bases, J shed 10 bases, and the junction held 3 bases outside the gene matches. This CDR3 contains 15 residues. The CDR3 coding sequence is TGTGCCAGCAGTTTATGGACTAGCGGGAGAGCGGAGCTGTTTTTT. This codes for CASSLWTSGRAELFF.

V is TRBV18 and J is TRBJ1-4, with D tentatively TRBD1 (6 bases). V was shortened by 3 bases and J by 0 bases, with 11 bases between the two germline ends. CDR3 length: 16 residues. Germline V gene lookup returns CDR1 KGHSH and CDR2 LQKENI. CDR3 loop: CASSPRQVATNEKLFF. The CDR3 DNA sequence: TGTGCCAGCTCACCTAGACAGGTCGCAACTAATGAAAAACTGTTTTTT.

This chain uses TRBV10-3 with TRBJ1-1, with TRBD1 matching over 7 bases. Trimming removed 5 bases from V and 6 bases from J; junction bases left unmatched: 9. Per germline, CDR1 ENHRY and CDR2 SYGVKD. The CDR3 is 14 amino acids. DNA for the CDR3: TGTGCCATCAGTCGTCCCCCAGACAGGGCTGAAGCTTTCTTT. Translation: CAISRPPDRAEAFF.